The T cell receptor beta chain under discussion was sequenced for a study of OX40 agonist ivuxolimab in advanced cancers. This CDR3 spans 17 amino acids. The V end lost 4 bases, the J end lost 0 bases, and 14 bases lay between the germline ends. CDR1 is SGDLS, CDR2 YYNGEE, per germline. Anyone with autoimmune disease history or systemic immunosuppression was excluded. Repertoires were generated with immunoSEQ multiplex PCR, while TCRdb's copy carries only in-frame clones and drops some. This sample has more than 55,000 clones, with 81% found just once. The sequences come from CD4+ or CD8+ T cells sorted from blood, collected in a trial of the OX40 agonist ivuxolimab. The V and J genes are TRBV9 and TRBJ2-6; no reliable D call. The TCR comes from an adult with an advanced solid tumor such as melanoma, head and neck, liver or kidney cancer. The CDR3 loop reads CASSRRPDNSGANVLTF. The CDR3, as DNA: TGTGCCAGCAGCCGTAGACCCGATAACTCTGGGGCCAACGTCCTGACTTTC.